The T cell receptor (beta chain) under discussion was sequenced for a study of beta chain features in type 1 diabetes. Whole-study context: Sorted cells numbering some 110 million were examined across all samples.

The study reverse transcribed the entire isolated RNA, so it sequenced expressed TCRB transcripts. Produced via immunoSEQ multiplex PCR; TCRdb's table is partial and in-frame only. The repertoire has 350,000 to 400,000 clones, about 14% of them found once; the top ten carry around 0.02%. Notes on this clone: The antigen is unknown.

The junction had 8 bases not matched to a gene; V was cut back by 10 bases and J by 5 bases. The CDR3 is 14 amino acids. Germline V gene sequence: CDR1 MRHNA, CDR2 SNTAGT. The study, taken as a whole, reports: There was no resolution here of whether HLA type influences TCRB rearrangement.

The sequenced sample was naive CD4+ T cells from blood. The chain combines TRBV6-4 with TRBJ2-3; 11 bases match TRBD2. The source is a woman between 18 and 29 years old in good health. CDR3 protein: CATSLGTSGDTQYF. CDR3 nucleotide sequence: TGTGCCACCTCATTAGGGACTAGCGGAGATACGCAGTATTTT.